A selection of T cell receptor beta chains follows, all from one sample in a study of response to subunit inactivated influenza vaccine. TCRdb processed the RT-PCR reads anew with MiXCR; each CDR3 protein has one entry. The sample holds some 500,000 distinct CDR3 sequences, over 25% seen once. The sample in question was CD4+ T cells sorted from PBMCs, obtained more than 4 days after vaccination. All receptors come from a man aged 50 to 60 who received an inactivated influenza vaccine. CDR3s include the opening cysteine and the closing phenylalanine or tryptophan. Each record gives: D gene, V gene, clone size, J gene, CDR3 length, CDR3 DNA, CDR3 protein. D genes are given only for firm matches. Not every row has a clone size; where given, it reads once, few, many or a size class.

d_gene: -
v_gene: TRBV11-2
abundance: few
j_gene: TRBJ2-7
len: 14
CDR3nt: TGTGCCAGCAGCTTCTCGGAGGGCTCCTACGAGCAGTACTTC
CDR3aa: CASSFSEGSYEQYF

d_gene: -
v_gene: TRBV5-1
abundance: few
j_gene: TRBJ2-1
len: 13
CDR3nt: TGCGCCAGCAGCTTGGAGGGGCGGGATGAGCAGTTCTTC
CDR3aa: CASSLEGRDEQFF

d_gene: -
v_gene: TRBV12-3/TRBV12-4
abundance: -
j_gene: TRBJ2-3
len: 13
CDR3nt: TGTGCCAGCAAGAGGGGAAGCACAGATACGCAGTATTTT
CDR3aa: CASKRGSTDTQYF

d_gene: -
v_gene: TRBV7-2
abundance: few
j_gene: TRBJ2-1
len: 15
CDR3nt: TGTGCCAGCAGTTCCCGTCGGGTGGTCGGCAATGAGCAGTTCTTC
CDR3aa: CASSSRRVVGNEQFF

d_gene: TRBD1
v_gene: TRBV7-9
abundance: -
j_gene: TRBJ2-7
len: 15
CDR3nt: TGTGCCAGCAGCTCTCCCGGGACAGGGTACCACGAGCAGTACTTC
CDR3aa: CASSSPGTGYHEQYF

d_gene: TRBD2
v_gene: TRBV5-1
abundance: few
j_gene: TRBJ2-3
len: 16
CDR3nt: TGCGCCAGCAGCTCGGGACTAGCGGGGAGTACAGATACGCAGTATTTT
CDR3aa: CASSSGLAGSTDTQYF

d_gene: -
v_gene: TRBV2
abundance: few
j_gene: TRBJ1-1
len: 14
CDR3nt: TGTGCCAGCAGTGAAGTCAGCCGGAACACTGAAGCTTTCTTT
CDR3aa: CASSEVSRNTEAFF

d_gene: -
v_gene: TRBV4-2
abundance: few
j_gene: TRBJ1-6
len: 18
CDR3nt: TGTGCCAGCAGCCATCCGACAGGACTAAGCTCCTATAATTCACCCCTCCACTTT
CDR3aa: CASSHPTGLSSYNSPLHF

d_gene: -
v_gene: TRBV28
abundance: -
j_gene: TRBJ2-3
len: 13
CDR3nt: TGTGCCAGCACCGCACCGACCGGGACTTACCGGTATTTT
CDR3aa: CASTAPTGTYRYF

d_gene: TRBD1
v_gene: TRBV20-1
abundance: -
j_gene: TRBJ2-3
len: 14
CDR3nt: TGCAGTGCCCGCCGAGGGGGCGTTACAGATACGCAGTATTTT
CDR3aa: CSARRGGVTDTQYF

d_gene: -
v_gene: TRBV4-1
abundance: few
j_gene: TRBJ2-2
len: 16
CDR3nt: TGCGCCAGCAGCCAAATCCCCTTCAAGAACACCGGGGAGCTGTTTTTT
CDR3aa: CASSQIPFKNTGELFF

d_gene: -
v_gene: TRBV6-2/TRBV6-3
abundance: -
j_gene: TRBJ2-7
len: 11
CDR3nt: TGTGCCAGCGGGCATTCCTACGAGCAGTACTTC
CDR3aa: CASGHSYEQYF

d_gene: -
v_gene: TRBV18
abundance: -
j_gene: TRBJ1-1
len: 15
CDR3nt: TGTGCCAGCTCACCGTCTCCTGACCGAGACACTGAAGCTTTCTTT
CDR3aa: CASSPSPDRDTEAFF

d_gene: TRBD2
v_gene: TRBV5-1
abundance: -
j_gene: TRBJ2-1
len: 15
CDR3nt: TGCGCCAGCAGCAAAACTAGCGGGAGCCACAATGAGCAGTTCTTC
CDR3aa: CASSKTSGSHNEQFF

d_gene: TRBD1
v_gene: TRBV5-5
abundance: -
j_gene: TRBJ1-6
len: 16
CDR3nt: TGTGCCAGCAGTCACCGACCGGGACAGGGGGTATCACCCCTCCACTTT
CDR3aa: CASSHRPGQGVSPLHF

d_gene: TRBD1
v_gene: TRBV6-1
abundance: many
j_gene: TRBJ1-5
len: 13
CDR3nt: TGTGCCAGCACAAACAGGGGGGATCAGCCCCAGCATTTT
CDR3aa: CASTNRGDQPQHF

d_gene: -
v_gene: TRBV10-3
abundance: -
j_gene: TRBJ2-1
len: 16
CDR3nt: TGTGCCATCAGTGAGTTGGAGGGGAGCTCCTACAATGAGCAGTTCTTC
CDR3aa: CAISELEGSSYNEQFF

d_gene: TRBD2
v_gene: TRBV6-2/TRBV6-3
abundance: -
j_gene: TRBJ2-5
len: 16
CDR3nt: TGTGCCAGCGGATTTGCAGCCGGGACTAGCTTGGAGACCCAGTACTTC
CDR3aa: CASGFAAGTSLETQYF

d_gene: TRBD1
v_gene: TRBV5-1
abundance: -
j_gene: TRBJ2-1
len: 15
CDR3nt: TGCGCCAGCAGCTTGGGCGGCACAGGGGCCGAGAAGCAGTTCTTC
CDR3aa: CASSLGGTGAEKQFF

d_gene: -
v_gene: TRBV12-3/TRBV12-4
abundance: few
j_gene: TRBJ2-7
len: 14
CDR3nt: TGTGCCAGCAGTTTATCCGCCGGGGGAGTCAAGCAGTACTTC
CDR3aa: CASSLSAGGVKQYF

d_gene: -
v_gene: TRBV20-1
abundance: -
j_gene: TRBJ2-5
len: 13
CDR3nt: TGCAGTGCTAGTCTCCCGAGAACAGAGACCCAGTACTTC
CDR3aa: CSASLPRTETQYF

d_gene: -
v_gene: TRBV20-1
abundance: few
j_gene: TRBJ2-7
len: 13
CDR3nt: TGCAGTGCTAGAGATGCCCTAGCTTACGAGCAGTACTTC
CDR3aa: CSARDALAYEQYF

d_gene: -
v_gene: TRBV6-1
abundance: -
j_gene: TRBJ2-7
len: 13
CDR3nt: TGTGCCAGCAGGACTTGGACAGCTTACGAGCAGTACTTC
CDR3aa: CASRTWTAYEQYF

d_gene: -
v_gene: TRBV10-3
abundance: many
j_gene: TRBJ2-7
len: 11
CDR3nt: TGTGCCATCGCAGGGGGGAGCGAGCAGTACTTC
CDR3aa: CAIAGGSEQYF

d_gene: -
v_gene: TRBV5-1
abundance: few
j_gene: TRBJ2-2
len: 14
CDR3nt: TGCGCCAGCGCCGGGACTTTGAACACCGGGGAGCTGTTTTTT
CDR3aa: CASAGTLNTGELFF

d_gene: -
v_gene: TRBV18
abundance: once
j_gene: TRBJ2-1
len: 14
CDR3nt: TGTGCCAACCCCAGGGACGCATATCCTGATGAGCAGTTCTTC
CDR3aa: CANPRDAYPDEQFF

d_gene: -
v_gene: TRBV12-3/TRBV12-4
abundance: -
j_gene: TRBJ2-1
len: 14
CDR3nt: TGTGCCAGCAGTTTATCCCGGGGATACAATGAGCAGTTCTTC
CDR3aa: CASSLSRGYNEQFF

d_gene: -
v_gene: TRBV12-3/TRBV12-4
abundance: few
j_gene: TRBJ1-1
len: 15
CDR3nt: TGTGCCAGCAGTTTTGGCCGGACAGTGAACACTGAAGCTTTCTTT
CDR3aa: CASSFGRTVNTEAFF

d_gene: -
v_gene: TRBV6-2/TRBV6-3
abundance: few
j_gene: TRBJ2-6
len: 17
CDR3nt: TGTGCCAGCAGTTACTCGTTCTGGGTCTCTGGGGCCAACGTCCTGACTTTC
CDR3aa: CASSYSFWVSGANVLTF

d_gene: TRBD2
v_gene: TRBV20-1
abundance: -
j_gene: TRBJ2-6
len: 18
CDR3nt: TGCAGTGCTAGAGTGCCGGGAGGCGGAAAGGGTGGGGCCAACGTCCTGACTTTC
CDR3aa: CSARVPGGGKGGANVLTF

d_gene: -
v_gene: TRBV7-2
abundance: -
j_gene: TRBJ1-1
len: 17
CDR3nt: TGTGCCAGCAGCTTATTTATAACAGGTGCCATGAACACTGAAGCTTTCTTT
CDR3aa: CASSLFITGAMNTEAFF

d_gene: TRBD1
v_gene: TRBV7-9
abundance: -
j_gene: TRBJ2-7
len: 15
CDR3nt: TGTGCCAGCACTCCTAACAGGGGGGAACGGGTCGAGCAGTACTTC
CDR3aa: CASTPNRGERVEQYF

d_gene: -
v_gene: TRBV30
abundance: few
j_gene: TRBJ1-1
len: 11
CDR3nt: TGTGCCTGTCTACATGCCCGAGAAGCTTTCTTT
CDR3aa: CACLHAREAFF

d_gene: -
v_gene: TRBV4-1
abundance: few
j_gene: TRBJ2-7
len: 15
CDR3nt: TGCGCCAGCAGCCAAGGGGTAGGGATCCCTGGTGAGCAGTACTTC
CDR3aa: CASSQGVGIPGEQYF

d_gene: -
v_gene: TRBV20-1
abundance: few
j_gene: TRBJ2-7
len: 12
CDR3nt: TGCAGTGCTAGATTGAGAACCTACGAGCAGTACTTC
CDR3aa: CSARLRTYEQYF

d_gene: -
v_gene: TRBV20-1
abundance: -
j_gene: TRBJ2-1
len: 15
CDR3nt: TGCAGTGCTAGAGATCTGACTAGAGGTGACAATGAGCAGTTCTTC
CDR3aa: CSARDLTRGDNEQFF

d_gene: TRBD1
v_gene: TRBV20-1
abundance: few
j_gene: TRBJ2-1
len: 13
CDR3nt: TGCAGTGCCAACAGGGGGCGCGAGGATGAGCAGTTCTTC
CDR3aa: CSANRGREDEQFF

d_gene: -
v_gene: TRBV6-1
abundance: few
j_gene: TRBJ2-1
len: 17
CDR3nt: TGTGCCAGCAGCCGCCGGACTCTCATCGGCTCCTACAATGAGCAGTTCTTC
CDR3aa: CASSRRTLIGSYNEQFF

d_gene: -
v_gene: TRBV29-1
abundance: few
j_gene: TRBJ2-5
len: 12
CDR3nt: TGCAGCGTTGAGGGAGGCCAGAGGACCCAGTACTTC
CDR3aa: CSVEGGQRTQYF

d_gene: -
v_gene: TRBV6-1
abundance: few
j_gene: TRBJ2-5
len: 16
CDR3nt: TGTGCCAGCAGTGACCAAAAAACAGGGAGGGGGGAGACCCAGTACTTC
CDR3aa: CASSDQKTGRGETQYF

d_gene: -
v_gene: TRBV12-3/TRBV12-4
abundance: few
j_gene: TRBJ1-3
len: 14
CDR3nt: TGTGCCAGCAGTCAGGGAGCCTCTGGAAACACCATATATTTT
CDR3aa: CASSQGASGNTIYF

d_gene: -
v_gene: TRBV12-3/TRBV12-4
abundance: few
j_gene: TRBJ2-5
len: 15
CDR3nt: TGTGCCAGCAGTTTATTAGCGTCCGGACAAGAGACCCAGTACTTC
CDR3aa: CASSLLASGQETQYF

d_gene: TRBD1
v_gene: TRBV7-6
abundance: -
j_gene: TRBJ2-1
len: 15
CDR3nt: TGTGCCAGCAGCTTAGTAGGGGGCGCCTACAATGAGCAGTTCTTC
CDR3aa: CASSLVGGAYNEQFF

d_gene: -
v_gene: TRBV12-3/TRBV12-4
abundance: -
j_gene: TRBJ2-2
len: 13
CDR3nt: TGTGCCAGCAGGCCTAGCGTAGCCGGGGAGCTGTTTTTT
CDR3aa: CASRPSVAGELFF

d_gene: TRBD1
v_gene: TRBV24-1
abundance: few
j_gene: TRBJ2-5
len: 14
CDR3nt: TGTGCCACCAGTGATTGGGACAGGGATGAGACCCAGTACTTC
CDR3aa: CATSDWDRDETQYF

d_gene: -
v_gene: TRBV7-2
abundance: -
j_gene: TRBJ1-1
len: 12
CDR3nt: TGTGCCAGCGGGTTACGAAACACTGAAGCTTTCTTT
CDR3aa: CASGLRNTEAFF

d_gene: TRBD1
v_gene: TRBV11-2
abundance: few
j_gene: TRBJ2-1
len: 12
CDR3nt: TGTGCCAGCAGCGTACAGGGGTATGAGCAGTTCTTC
CDR3aa: CASSVQGYEQFF

d_gene: -
v_gene: TRBV4-3
abundance: -
j_gene: TRBJ2-5
len: 15
CDR3nt: TGCGCCAGCAGCCAAGACTTCGGGGACCAAGAGACCCAGTACTTC
CDR3aa: CASSQDFGDQETQYF

d_gene: TRBD2
v_gene: TRBV24-1
abundance: few
j_gene: TRBJ2-1
len: 16
CDR3nt: TGTGCCACCAGTGATTTTGCTAGCGGAAGAGCTCATGAGCAGTTCTTC
CDR3aa: CATSDFASGRAHEQFF

d_gene: -
v_gene: TRBV12-3/TRBV12-4
abundance: -
j_gene: TRBJ1-3
len: 13
CDR3nt: TGTGCCAGCACAGGGCTCTCTGGAAACACCATATATTTT
CDR3aa: CASTGLSGNTIYF

d_gene: -
v_gene: TRBV20-1
abundance: few
j_gene: TRBJ2-7
len: 10
CDR3nt: TGCAGTGCTCAATCCTACGAGCAGTACTTC
CDR3aa: CSAQSYEQYF

d_gene: TRBD1
v_gene: TRBV28
abundance: few
j_gene: TRBJ2-5
len: 13
CDR3nt: TGTGCCAGCAGTCATGGGGACAGGGAAACCCAGTACTTC
CDR3aa: CASSHGDRETQYF